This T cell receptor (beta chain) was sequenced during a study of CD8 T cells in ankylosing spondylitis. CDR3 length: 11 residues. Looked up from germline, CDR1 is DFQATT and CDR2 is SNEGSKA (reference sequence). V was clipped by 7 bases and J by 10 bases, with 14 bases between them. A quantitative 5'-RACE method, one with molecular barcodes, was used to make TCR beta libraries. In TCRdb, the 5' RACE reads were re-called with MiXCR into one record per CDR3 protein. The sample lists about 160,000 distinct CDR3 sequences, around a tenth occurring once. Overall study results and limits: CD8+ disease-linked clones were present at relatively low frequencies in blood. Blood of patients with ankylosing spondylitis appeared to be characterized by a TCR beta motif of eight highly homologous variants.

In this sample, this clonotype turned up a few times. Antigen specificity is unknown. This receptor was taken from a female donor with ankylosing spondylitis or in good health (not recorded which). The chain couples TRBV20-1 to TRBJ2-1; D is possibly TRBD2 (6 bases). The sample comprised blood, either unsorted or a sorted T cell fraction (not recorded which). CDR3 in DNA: TGCAGTGGGGGTGATGCGGGGGAGCAGTTCTTC. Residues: CSGGDAGEQFF.